Listed below are T cell receptor beta chains from one sample, sequenced in a study of shared clonotypes between healthy human individuals. This table comes from immunoSEQ multiplex PCR, and its TCRdb copy is limited to in-frame clones, with some not included. Of about 2.4 million clones in the sample, 85% to 95% were seen once. Material for sequencing was naive CD4+ T cells sorted from blood. These receptor sequences come from a man aged 18 to 35 in good health. CDR3s include the opening cysteine and the closing phenylalanine or tryptophan. A D gene is named only where the DNA matches it firmly. Clone size appears in some rows only: once, few, many, or a class for an expanded clone.

v_call	d_call	clone_size	j_call	cdr3_nt	cdr3_aa
TRBV10-3	-	-	TRBJ1-6	TGTGCCATCAGTGGACAGGTAACGAGTTCACCCCTCCACTTT	CAISGQVTSSPLHF
TRBV9	-	-	TRBJ2-6	TGTGCCAGCAGCGTAGCCCCGGTGGCTGGGGCCAACGTCCCGACTTTC	CASSVAPVAGANVPTF
TRBV6-1	-	-	TRBJ1-3	TGTGCCAGCAGTGAAGCGCCAGGGACTGGAAACACCATATATTTT	CASSEAPGTGNTIYF
TRBV19	-	-	TRBJ1-5	TGTGCCAGTAGTGTTAAAAGACAGGCTCTCAATCAGCCCCAGCATTTT	CASSVKRQALNQPQHF
TRBV11-2	-	-	TRBJ2-7	TGTGCCAGCAGCTTAGAAGGTCCCTACGAGCAGTACTTC	CASSLEGPYEQYF
TRBV5-1	-	-	TRBJ1-5	TGCGCCAGCAGCCTGGCAGGGGCGCTGAATCAGCCCCAGCATTTT	CASSLAGALNQPQHF
TRBV7-9	TRBD1	-	TRBJ1-2	TGTGCCAGCAGCCCCTCGGGACAGGGGATGGGGGGCTACACCTTC	CASSPSGQGMGGYTF
TRBV2	TRBD1	few	TRBJ1-5	TGTGCCAGCAGACCGGACAGGGACGGATATCAGCCCCAGCATTTT	CASRPDRDGYQPQHF
TRBV6-1	-	-	TRBJ1-3	TGTGCCAGCAGTGAAGCCGGAGCTGGAAACACCATATATTTT	CASSEAGAGNTIYF
TRBV2	-	-	TRBJ2-1	TGTGCCATTATCCCGGGACTGTCATACAATGAGCAGTTCTTC	CAIIPGLSYNEQFF
TRBV2	TRBD1	-	TRBJ1-1	TGTGCCAGCAGCCTTCTAAGGGGGCCCACTGAAGCTTTCTTT	CASSLLRGPTEAFF
TRBV27	-	-	TRBJ2-7	TGTGCCAGCAGTTTATCGGGGGTGAGAGGATACGAGCAGTACTTC	CASSLSGVRGYEQYF
TRBV10-3	-	-	TRBJ1-6	TGTGCCATGGGAGACAGCAATTCACCCCTCCACTTT	CAMGDSNSPLHF
TRBV6-1	-	-	TRBJ2-6	TGTGCCAGCAGCAACAGGGCAGCTGGGGCCAACGTCCTGACTTTC	CASSNRAAGANVLTF
TRBV28	-	-	TRBJ2-7	TGTGCCAGCAGTAGCGAGGTGGCAGGTTCCTACGAGCAGTACTTC	CASSSEVAGSYEQYF
TRBV7-9	-	once	TRBJ2-3	TGTGCCAGCAGCTTTCTAGGTCCCACCCGCACAGATACGCAGTATTTT	CASSFLGPTRTDTQYF
TRBV6-5	-	-	TRBJ1-6	TGTGCCAGCAGAGGGCAGCAGAATAATTCACCCCTCCACTTT	CASRGQQNNSPLHF
TRBV5-1	-	-	TRBJ1-1	TGCGCCAGCAGCTTGGTCCTAAACACTGAAGCTTTCTTT	CASSLVLNTEAFF
TRBV6-5	-	-	TRBJ1-2	TGTGCCAGCACAGATCCCCGATTTTATGGCTACACCTTC	CASTDPRFYGYTF
TRBV5-6	TRBD1	-	TRBJ1-5	TGTGCCAGCAGCCGACAGGGAAATAGCAATCAGCCCCAGCATTTT	CASSRQGNSNQPQHF
TRBV11-2	-	-	TRBJ1-1	TGTGCCAGCAGCAGGGGTAGGCCTGAAGCTTTCTTT	CASSRGRPEAFF
TRBV5-1	-	once	TRBJ1-1	TGCGCCAGCAGCCCCGAGGGGAGGGCTGGAGCTTTCTTT	CASSPEGRAGAFF
TRBV7-2	-	-	TRBJ1-2	TGTGCCAGCAGCCTTAAGGCCCCTTTAGGCTACACCTTC	CASSLKAPLGYTF
TRBV7-2	-	-	TRBJ2-2	TGTGCCAGCAGCTTAGTAAGGACAGTAAGCATAGAGCCCGGGGAGCTGTTTTTT	CASSLVRTVSIEPGELFF
TRBV7-2	-	-	TRBJ2-5	TGTGCCAGCAGCCCTGGACAAATTTTAAAAGAGACCCAGTACTTC	CASSPGQILKETQYF
TRBV2	TRBD2	-	TRBJ2-1	TGTGCCAGCAGCGCTAGCGGGGGGGCATACAATGAGCAGTTCTTC	CASSASGGAYNEQFF
TRBV5-1	-	-	TRBJ2-7	TGCGCCAGCAGCACAGGATTACCCTACGAGCAGTACTTC	CASSTGLPYEQYF
TRBV18	TRBD1	-	TRBJ2-7	TGTGCCAGCTCAAGCGCCGGGACAGGGGGCTACGAGCAGTACTTC	CASSSAGTGGYEQYF